Detailed here is one T cell receptor beta chain. The V and J ends lost 7 bases and 2 bases respectively, with 12 bases between them. This CDR3 contains 13 residues. Germline CDR1 MNHEY, CDR2 SVGAGI. These data belong to a study of blood T cell repertoires in COVID-19. For the study at large: Material from acute and convalescent COVID-19 was sourced from the United States, Italy and Spain. From T cells, B-cell-depleted T cells, or PBMCs came the material, which was cDNA or gDNA.

Original handling: Reference gene primer amplification in the assay estimated nucleated cell counts. TCRdb keeps only in-frame clones here, not all; method: immunoSEQ multiplex PCR. The V and J calls and clone size come from that table; D and trimming were worked out from the DNA. The table shows approximately 300,000 clones, with around 83% occurring only once. The chain uses TRBV6-5 and TRBJ2-7; the D gene is possibly TRBD2 (7 bases). The sequence was collected from a woman aged 50 to 60 with acute or convalescent COVID-19. Input material: peripheral blood. CDR3 loop: CASKAGATYEQYV. CDR3 nucleotide sequence: TGTGCCAGCAAGGCGGGGGCAACCTACGAGCAGTACGTC.